One and the same sample provided the 28 T cell receptor beta chains below, sequenced in a study of blood T cell repertoires in COVID-19. The data were produced by immunoSEQ multiplex PCR, yet TCRdb's version contains in-frame clones alone and is incomplete. This sample has 200,000 to 250,000 clones, with approximately 88% found just once. Sequencing input: peripheral blood. The source of these receptors is a woman aged 30 to 39 with COVID-19, enrolled during active disease.

This clone appeared a few times. V and J are TRBV18 and TRBJ1-1, with 7 bases that match TRBD1. V gave up 6 bases and J gave up 7 bases; unmatched junction bases: 8. The length of the CDR3 is 13 residues. CDR1 and CDR2 from the germline V gene are KGHSH and LQKENI. CDR3 protein: CASSLGQDNEAFF. The CDR3 DNA is TGTGCCAGCTCCCTCGGACAGGACAATGAAGCTTTCTTT.

This chain uses TRBV6-2 or TRBV6-3 with TRBJ2-7, with TRBD1 matching over 8 bases. There are 14 residues in the CDR3. V gave up 5 bases and J gave up 5 bases; unmatched junction bases: 8. CDR1 is MNHEY, CDR2 SVGEGT, per germline. The CDR3 DNA sequence: TGTGCCAGCAGTGCATCTCGGACAGGGAACGAGCAGTACTTC. Translated, it gives CASSASRTGNEQYF.

V gene TRBV2 combines with J gene TRBJ2-7; TRBD1 matches at 7 bases. Germline V gene data show CDR1 as SNHLY and CDR2 as FYNNEI. This CDR3 spans 14 amino acids. J gave up 2 bases and V 7 bases, and 8 bases lay outside the gene matches. Here the CDR3 reads CASTLGQRTYEQYV. As DNA, the CDR3 is TGTGCCAGCACCCTGGGACAGCGGACCTACGAGCAGTACGTC.

The chain combines TRBV19 with TRBJ2-3, with TRBD2 matching 14 bases. The V segment lost 6 bases and the J segment 1 base; nucleotides outside the gene matches: 12. The V gene's germline CDR1 is LNHDA and CDR2 SQIVND (reference sequence). The CDR3 contains 19 residues. The DNA of the CDR3 is TGTGCCAGTAGCCGGAGACTAGCGGGAGGGCCGGAAGGCACAGATACGCAGTATTTT. It is translated as CASSRRLAGGPEGTDTQYF.

This clone occurred once. This chain uses TRBV6-5 with TRBJ1-5; 10 nucleotides match TRBD1. Germline CDR1 MNHEY, CDR2 SVGAGI. The CDR3 runs 13 residues. Trimming took 11 bases from V and 7 from J; bases not matched to a gene: 8. In nucleotides, the CDR3 is TGTGCCTGCCGGGACAGGGGCGTCCAGCCCCAGCATTTT. Translating gives CACRDRGVQPQHF.

Turning to this clone: Distinct nucleotide sequences in the sample also encode this CDR3. The genes are TRBV19 and TRBJ1-2, with TRBD1 as a possible D gene (5 bases). V was clipped by 2 bases and J by 5 bases, with 9 bases between them. Germline V gene lookup returns CDR1 LNHDA and CDR2 SQIVND (reference sequence). The CDR3 length is 13 residues. CDR3 sequence reads: CASSISPGYGYTF. The CDR3 DNA is TGTGCCAGTAGTATATCACCAGGGTATGGCTACACCTTC. The whole variable domain, remainder taken from reference TRBV19 and TRBJ1-2, is DGGITQSPKYLFRKEGQNVTLSCEQNLNHDAMYWYRQDPGQGLRLIYYSQIVNDFQKGDIAEGYSVSREKKESFPLTVTSAQKNPTAFYLCASSISPGYGYTFGSGTRLTVV.

This clone appeared once. Here the CDR3 DNA reads TGCAGTGCTAGTACGGGAGTCGACGAGCAGTACGTC. It codes for CSASTGVDEQYV. The V call is TRBV20-1, the J call TRBJ2-7, with D maybe TRBD2 (6 bases). Germline CDR1 DFQATT, CDR2 SNEGSKA (reference sequence). Trimming cost V 3 bases and J 5 bases, with 11 bases left between them. This CDR3 contains 12 residues.

The chain has TRBV5-4 and TRBJ2-2; 14 nucleotides align to TRBD2. Germline CDR1 and CDR2: SGHNT and YYREEE (reference sequence). The CDR3 has 17 amino acids. The V and J ends lost 3 bases and 5 bases, in that order; junction bases with no gene match: 6. In DNA form, the CDR3 reads TGTGCCAGCAGCTCGGGACTAGCGGGAGAAGGGACCGGGGAGCTGTTTTTT. Its protein is CASSSGLAGEGTGELFF.

This clone was counted between two and nine times. V and J are TRBV5-1 and TRBJ2-7, with 7 bases lining up with TRBD1. Germline V gene lookup returns CDR1 SGHRS and CDR2 YFSETQ. This CDR3 comprises 15 residues. The ends lost 3 bases at V and 5 bases at J; junction bases unmatched: 11. In DNA, the CDR3 is TGCGCCAGCAGCTCAGACACAGGGGATGGCGACGAGCAGTACTTC. It translates to CASSSDTGDGDEQYF.

This clone was counted a single time. An end of the junction differs from the germline gene, which may be a read error. V gene TRBV3-1 (or the pseudogene TRBV3-2) combines with J gene TRBJ2-4, with 10 bases aligning to TRBD2. This CDR3 is built from 16 residues. Germline V lookup: CDR1 LGHDT, CDR2 YNNKEL (reference sequence). The CDR3 loop reads CASSQDDGLAGDIQYF. CDR3 in DNA: TGTGCCAGCAGTCAAGATGACGGGCTAGCGGGAGACATTCAGTACTTC.

V and J are TRBV7-9 and TRBJ2-5; TRBD1 matches at 7 bases. Germline loops: CDR1 SEHNR, CDR2 FQNEAQ (reference sequence). The trim removed 6 bases at V and 9 bases at J, leaving 16 bases unmatched. The CDR3 has 15 amino acids. In DNA, the CDR3 is TGTGCCAGCAGGGGCAACGGGACAGTCCTTGGGGCCCAGTACTTC. As protein: CASRGNGTVLGAQYF.

The gene calls are TRBV5-1 and TRBJ2-2; 13 positions agree with TRBD2. V was pared by 1 base and J by 4 bases, with 4 bases of the junction left unmatched. Germline-derived CDR1 and CDR2 are SGHRS and YFSETQ. CDR3 length: 17 residues. Here the CDR3 DNA reads TGCGCCAGCAGCTTGCTAGGACTAGCGGGAGCCACCGGGGAGCTGTTTTTT. Translating it yields CASSLLGLAGATGELFF.

The J gene is TRBJ1-4, the V gene TRBV11-2; 11 bases are a match to TRBD1. V shed 3 bases and J 6 bases; nucleotides not matched to a gene: 0. Germline V gene lookup returns CDR1 SGHAT and CDR2 FQNNGV. The CDR3 consists of 14 residues. The CDR3 is CASSLGQGDEKLFF. In DNA form, the CDR3 reads TGTGCCAGCAGCTTGGGACAGGGGGATGAAAAACTGTTTTTT. The full variable domain, completed using reference TRBV11-2 and TRBJ1-4, is EAGVAQSPRYKIIEKRQSVAFWCNPISGHATLYWYQQILGQGPKLLIQFQNNGVVDDSQLPKDRFSAERLKGVDSTLKIQPAKLEDSAVYLCASSLGQGDEKLFFGSGTQLSVL.

The rearrangement joins TRBV5-1 to TRBJ1-1; D possibly corresponds to TRBD1 (5 bases). The CDR3 is made up of 15 amino acids. CDR1 and CDR2 from the germline V gene are SGHRS and YFSETQ. V shed 4 bases and J shed 0 bases, with 13 bases lying between them. CDR3 protein: CASSPRGTMNTEAFF. The CDR3 region has the DNA TGCGCCAGCAGCCCCCGCGGGACCATGAACACTGAAGCTTTCTTT.

This chain links TRBV18 with TRBJ2-3; D may be TRBD2 (6 bases). V lost 0 bases and J 1 base, leaving 8 bases between the germline ends. The CDR3 loop spans 15 amino acids. Germline lookup yields CDR1 KGHSH and CDR2 LQKENI. The CDR3 DNA sequence: TGTGCCAGCTCACCACCGACGGGAGGCACAGATACGCAGTATTTT. Translated: CASSPPTGGTDTQYF.

The chain joins TRBV10-2 to TRBJ2-7, with TRBD1 matching over 7 bases. The trim removed 0 bases at V and 10 bases at J, leaving 12 bases unmatched. The CDR3 has 15 residues. Germline assignment: CDR1 WSHSY and CDR2 SAAADI. Here the CDR3 DNA reads TGCGCCAGCAGTGAGTCGGGAGTGACAGGGAACTTTCAGTACTTC. This gives the protein CASSESGVTGNFQYF.

The gene calls are TRBV28 and TRBJ2-1, with 8 bases fitting TRBD2. This CDR3 is 16 amino acids long. In germline, CDR1 is MDHEN, CDR2 SYDVKM. The V gene end was trimmed by 6 bases and the J gene end by 6 bases; junction bases not matched to a gene: 13. The CDR3 protein is CASRTGGGRYRNEQFF. Here the CDR3 DNA reads TGTGCCAGCAGAACCGGGGGGGGGCGCTACCGCAATGAGCAGTTCTTC.

CDR3 DNA: TGTGCCAGTAGTGATCGCGGGGGGGCGGCAGATACGCAGTATTTT. The encoded protein is CASSDRGGAADTQYF. V gene TRBV19 combines with J gene TRBJ2-3; 9 positions agree with TRBD2. Looked up from germline, CDR1 is LNHDA and CDR2 is SQIVND (reference sequence). CDR3 length: 15 residues. V lost 5 bases to trimming and J lost 4 bases; unmatched junction nucleotides: 7. Full variable domain (outside the CDR3, taken from reference TRBV19 and TRBJ2-3): DGGITQSPKYLFRKEGQNVTLSCEQNLNHDAMYWYRQDPGQGLRLIYYSQIVNDFQKGDIAEGYSVSREKKESFPLTVTSAQKNPTAFYLCASSDRGGAADTQYFGPGTRLTVL.

This clone was recorded once. The chain carries TRBV27 and TRBJ2-3, with 10 bases fitting TRBD1. CDR3 length: 15 amino acids. V gave up 4 bases and J gave up 4 bases; unmatched junction bases: 5. CDR1 and CDR2 (germline): MNHEY, SMNVEV (reference sequence). The CDR3 sequence is CASSYPGQGPDTQYF. In DNA form, the CDR3 reads TGTGCCAGCAGTTATCCGGGACAGGGGCCAGATACGCAGTATTTT.

The chain is built from TRBV5-1 and TRBJ2-5, with 7 positions matching TRBD2. The germline CDR1 and CDR2 sequences are SGHRS and YFSETQ. V lost 1 base and J lost 5; bases outside the gene matches: 2. This CDR3 has 13 residues. CDR3 coding DNA: TGCGCCAGCAGCTTGAGCGGGGCTGAGACCCAGTACTTC. Translating gives CASSLSGAETQYF.

V usage is TRBV27 and J usage is TRBJ2-5, with a possible D match to TRBD2 (6 bases). This CDR3 comprises 14 residues. Trimming shortened V by 5 bases and J by 1 base, and 11 bases separated the two germline ends. Germline V gene sequence: CDR1 MNHEY, CDR2 SMNVEV (reference sequence). CDR3 sequence (DNA): TGTGCCAGCAGTCCTGGGGGGTTCCAAGAGACCCAGTACTTC. Its protein product is CASSPGGFQETQYF.

The V and J genes are TRBV28 and TRBJ2-7; 8 nucleotides match TRBD1. Trimming cost V 5 bases and J 0 bases; bases outside gene matches: 12. Germline CDR1 reads MDHEN; CDR2 reads SYDVKM. This CDR3 has 17 residues. This CDR3 is CASSASWRDRLSYEQYF. The CDR3 DNA reads TGTGCCAGCAGTGCCTCTTGGAGGGACAGGCTCTCCTACGAGCAGTACTTC.

V is TRBV3-1 (or the pseudogene TRBV3-2) and J is TRBJ2-1; 12 nucleotides line up with TRBD2. The CDR3 extends over 18 amino acids. V was pared by 2 bases and J by 5 bases, with 10 bases of the junction left unmatched. The V gene's germline CDR1 is LGHDT and CDR2 YNNKEL (reference sequence). CDR3 protein: CASSQPTELAGGHNEQFF. The CDR3 nucleotides read TGTGCCAGCAGCCAACCCACGGAACTAGCGGGAGGTCACAATGAGCAGTTCTTC.

This clone has just one count. The chain has TRBV6-1 and TRBJ2-3; possible D gene TRBD2, 5 bases. The germline gives CDR1 MNHNS, CDR2 SASEGT. CDR3 length equals 17 residues. V shed 2 bases and J shed 2 bases, with 17 bases lying between them. CDR3 nucleotide sequence: TGTGCCAGCAGTGAATTCCCCCGGGGAAGTCCCACAGATACGCAGTATTTT. It specifies CASSEFPRGSPTDTQYF.

The CDR3 coding sequence is TGTGCCAGCAGTGACGAAACTTCAGGGGGAGGCACTGAAGCTTTCTTT. Translated: CASSDETSGGGTEAFF. This sequence joins TRBV25-1 and TRBJ1-1; 7 bases match TRBD1. The CDR3 extends over 16 amino acids. The germline CDR1 and CDR2 sequences are MGHDK and SYGVNS. The V and J ends lost 3 bases and 4 bases, in that order; junction bases with no gene match: 11. Together with reference TRBV25-1 and TRBJ1-1, the CDR3 gives the full variable domain: EADIYQTPRYLVIGTGKKITLECSQTMGHDKMYWYQQDPGMELHLIHYSYGVNSTEKGDLSSESTVSRIRTEHFPLTLESARPSHTSQYLCASSDETSGGGTEAFFGQGTRLTVV.

V gene TRBV12-3 or TRBV12-4 combines with J gene TRBJ2-7; D remains unclear. V was shortened by 3 bases and J by 3 bases, with 9 bases between the two germline ends. There are 13 residues in the CDR3. CDR3 sequence: CASSFIGGYEQYV. The CDR3 nucleotides are TGTGCCAGCAGTTTCATCGGCGGCTACGAGCAGTACGTC.

The V call is TRBV6-2 or TRBV6-3, the J call TRBJ2-7, with 7 bases fitting TRBD2. CDR1 is MNHEY, CDR2 SVGEGT, per germline. Trimming took 6 bases from V and 2 from J; bases not matched to a gene: 7. The CDR3 totals 14 residues. CDR3 loop: CASSRDYGTYEQYF. Written as DNA, the CDR3 is TGTGCCAGCAGCCGGGACTACGGTACCTACGAGCAGTACTTC.

The chain employs TRBV6-5 and TRBJ2-7, with D possibly TRBD1 on 6 matching bases. The V gene lost 5 bases and the J gene lost 0 bases, with 11 bases spanning the gap. Germline CDR1 is MNHEY and CDR2 is SVGAGI. The CDR3 runs to 14 residues. CDR3 sequence: CASSPNRVSYEQYF. The CDR3 region has the DNA TGTGCCAGCAGTCCAAACAGGGTCTCCTACGAGCAGTACTTC.